This note documents a single TCR beta chain sequence. This sample stems from a study of blood T cells in healthy people across ages. Sample-barcoded 5' priming and a J-beta primer mix drove a second PCR of roughly 6 to 12 cycles. TCRdb re-called the 5' RACE reads through MiXCR, storing one row per CDR3 protein. Of hundreds of thousands of distinct CDR3 sequences listed, 45% to 65% are singletons. The authors isolated at least 7 million PBMCs per sample. The CDR3 has 13 residues. CDR1 is DFQATT and CDR2 is SNEGSKA in the germline V gene (reference sequence). The sequenced sample was blood. The rearrangement uses TRBV20-1 and TRBJ2-5; the match to TRBD2 covers 9 bases. The DNA end favors TRBJ2-7, so the J call may be wrong. This clonotype originated in a man aged 55 to 70 in good health. Written as DNA, the CDR3 is TGCAGTGCTTCCGGGGCTAGCGGGGTCGAGCAGTACTTC. Its translation is CSASGASGVEQYF.